The 19 T cell receptor beta chains listed next were all sequenced from one sample in a study of PD-1 blockade in mismatch repair-deficient tumors (dated by TCRdb to between 2016 and 2019). Preparation of the library involved the immunoSEQ multiplex PCR assay. The table was pulled from immuneACCESS by TCRdb, which kept in-frame rearrangements only. Such tables lose some clones; where checked, under half of the loss comes from unresolved V genes, and the rest has no known cause. In this sample the table shows over 60,000 clones, around 88% of which occur a single time. The ten largest clones take up roughly 14% of the sample. Sequencing was performed on peripheral blood, taken 52 weeks after starting pembrolizumab. These receptors came from an adult with mismatch repair-deficient cancer.

The chain carries TRBV28 and TRBJ2-5; D call uncertain. With 3 bases removed from V and 1 base from J, the gap between germline ends came to 15 bases. The CDR3 runs to 16 residues. CDR1 MDHEN and CDR2 SYDVKM come from the germline V gene. The chain's CDR3 is CASSLGPFVFQETQYF. The CDR3 nucleotides read TGTGCCAGCAGTTTGGGCCCTTTTGTTTTCCAAGAGACCCAGTACTTC.

The chain is built from TRBV14 and TRBJ2-5, with D possibly being TRBD1 or TRBD2 (7 bases each). This CDR3 comprises 15 residues. V lost 4 bases and J lost 2, with 14 bases in between. Per germline, CDR1 SGHDN and CDR2 FVKESK. The CDR3 is CASSRRQGGQETQYF. Written as DNA, the CDR3 is TGTGCCAGCAGCCGCCGACAGGGAGGGCAAGAGACCCAGTACTTC.

V and J are TRBV7-9 and TRBJ1-1; D unclear. Germline CDR1 and CDR2: SEHNR and FQNEAQ (reference sequence). Trimming shortened V by 4 bases and J by 0 bases, and 9 bases separated the two germline ends. The length of the CDR3 is 14 residues. As DNA, the CDR3 is TGTGCCAGCAGCTCTGGGAAACTGAACACTGAAGCTTTCTTT. Protein sequence: CASSSGKLNTEAFF.

The chain couples TRBV28 to TRBJ2-7; TRBD1 agrees at 8 bases. This CDR3 has 15 residues. Germline-derived CDR1 and CDR2 are MDHEN and SYDVKM. The V segment lost 5 bases and the J segment 9 bases; nucleotides outside the gene matches: 15. Here the CDR3 reads CASSAGTGYVRGQYF. Here the CDR3 DNA reads TGTGCCAGCAGTGCCGGGACAGGTTATGTACGAGGGCAGTACTTC.

The chain couples TRBV11-1 to TRBJ2-3; 10 bases fit TRBD2. The germline CDR1 and CDR2 sequences are SGHAT and FQDESV (reference sequence). V was clipped by 2 bases and J by 3 bases; unmatched bases: 2. The CDR3 contains 15 residues. The CDR3 DNA sequence: TGTGCCAGCAGCTTACTAGCGGGAGTGACAGATACGCAGTATTTT. Protein: CASSLLAGVTDTQYF.

The chain couples TRBV6-6 to TRBJ2-3; TRBD2 matches 8 bases. The CDR3 spans 14 residues. Germline V gene lookup returns CDR1 MNHNY and CDR2 SVGAGI (reference sequence). Trimming cost V 7 bases and J 1 base; bases outside gene matches: 4. CDR3 amino acids: CASNPGGRTDTQYF. In nucleotides, the CDR3 is TGTGCCAGCAACCCGGGAGGGCGCACAGATACGCAGTATTTT.

The V and J genes are TRBV6-5 and TRBJ2-7; TRBD1 aligns across 7 bases. With V trimmed by 6 bases and J by 5 bases, 7 bases remained unmatched. Germline loops: CDR1 MNHEY, CDR2 SVGAGI. This CDR3 comprises 13 residues. In nucleotides, the CDR3 is TGTGCCAGCAGCCCGACAGGGAACGACGAGCAGTACTTC. Translated: CASSPTGNDEQYF.

This chain links TRBV7-9 with TRBJ2-1; 10 bases are a match to TRBD2. The germline CDR1 and CDR2 sequences are SEHNR and FQNEAQ (reference sequence). The CDR3 runs 16 residues. Trimming cost V 0 bases and J 9 bases; bases outside gene matches: 8. The CDR3 is CASSLALAGVGGEQFF. Written as DNA, the CDR3 is TGTGCCAGCAGCTTAGCCCTAGCGGGAGTAGGTGGTGAGCAGTTCTTC.

V gene TRBV14 combines with J gene TRBJ2-7; D is undetermined. CDR3 length equals 11 residues. The germline CDR1 and CDR2 sequences are SGHDN and FVKESK. The V and J ends lost 8 bases and 2 bases respectively, with 7 bases between them. The DNA of the CDR3 is TGTGCCAGCGCGGCAGCCTACGAGCAGTACTTC. Translating gives CASAAAYEQYF. The whole variable domain, remainder taken from reference TRBV14 and TRBJ2-7, is EAGVTQFPSHSVIEKGQTVTLRCDPISGHDNLYWYRRVMGKEIKFLLHFVKESKQDESGMPNNRFLAERTGGTYSTLKVQPAELEDSGVYFCASAAAYEQYFGPGTRLTVT.

CDR3 coding DNA: TGTGCCAGCAGTCCCCTGGACTATGGCTACACCTTC. It is translated as CASSPLDYGYTF. The chain couples TRBV6-6 to TRBJ1-2; no firm D call. Germline V gene data show CDR1 as MNHNY and CDR2 as SVGAGI (reference sequence). The CDR3 is 12 residues long. The V end lost 5 bases, the J end lost 3 bases, and 7 bases lay between the germline ends.

This chain links TRBV14 with TRBJ2-7, with 8 bases matching TRBD1. J was trimmed by 3 bases and V by 6 bases; bases with no gene match: 7. Germline loops: CDR1 SGHDN, CDR2 FVKESK. The CDR3 length is 14 residues. CDR3: CASSPGTGDYEQYF. CDR3 nucleotide sequence: TGTGCCAGCAGTCCCGGGACAGGAGACTACGAGCAGTACTTC.

The chain recombines TRBV29-1 with TRBJ1-2; D is possibly TRBD1 (6 bases). Germline CDR1 reads SQVTM; CDR2 reads ANQGSEA. The CDR3 extends over 12 amino acids. Trimming removed 7 bases at V and 8 bases at J, with 17 bases between. The DNA of the CDR3 is TGCAGCGCTGGGGCGGGGGCGAGAGGCTACACCTTC. Translated, it gives CSAGAGARGYTF.

The chain uses TRBV6-6 and TRBJ2-7; TRBD2 is a possible D gene (5 bases). The CDR3 covers 12 residues. The germline gives CDR1 MNHNY, CDR2 SVGAGI (reference sequence). V was trimmed by 8 bases and J by 2 bases, leaving 10 bases between them. The CDR3 region has the DNA TGTGCCAGCGGCGACGGGGCCTACGAGCAGTACTTC. It encodes CASGDGAYEQYF.

The gene calls are TRBV29-1 and TRBJ2-3; 7 bases are shared with TRBD2. Germline V gives CDR1 SQVTM, CDR2 ANQGSEA. The V segment lost 5 bases and the J segment 5 bases; nucleotides outside the gene matches: 10. The CDR3 sequence is 14 residues long. The CDR3 loop is CSVTGTTLGDTQYF. The CDR3 DNA reads as TGCAGCGTTACCGGGACTACATTGGGAGATACGCAGTATTTT.

A single count supports this clone. This chain joins TRBV10-3 and TRBJ1-2; D remains unclear. CDR1 is ENHRY, CDR2 SYGVKD, per germline. V lost 2 bases, J lost 4 bases, and 14 bases lay in between. The CDR3 consists of 15 residues. DNA of the CDR3: TGTGCCATCAGTGAGAGCCGCAGAAGCTTCTATGGCTACACCTTC. Its protein is CAISESRRSFYGYTF.

The V and J genes are TRBV27 and TRBJ2-5; D is undetermined. Germline loops: CDR1 MNHEY, CDR2 SMNVEV (reference sequence). The ends were cut back, 2 bases at V and 7 bases at J, with 11 bases in the middle. The CDR3 is 13 residues long. The CDR3 sequence: CASSLALDGTQYF. The CDR3 DNA is TGTGCCAGCAGTTTAGCTTTAGATGGGACCCAGTACTTC.

The V gene is TRBV9, the J gene TRBJ1-4, with 8 bases fitting TRBD1. CDR1 is SGDLS and CDR2 is YYNGEE in the germline V gene. The V and J ends lost 3 bases and 7 bases, in that order; junction bases with no gene match: 5. The CDR3 length is 14 residues. CDR3 sequence: CASSAQGASEKLFF. In DNA, the CDR3 is TGTGCCAGCAGCGCGCAGGGGGCGAGTGAAAAACTGTTTTTT.

The chain employs TRBV27 and TRBJ2-2; possibly TRBD2 for D (6 bases). The CDR3 is 14 residues long. V lost 2 bases to trimming and J lost 4 bases, with 8 bases between them. The germline V gene encodes CDR1 MNHEY and CDR2 SMNVEV (reference sequence). The CDR3 reads CASSLEGLTGELFF. The CDR3 DNA sequence: TGTGCCAGCAGTTTAGAGGGACTCACCGGGGAGCTGTTTTTT.

The rearrangement joins TRBV11-2 to TRBJ2-7; D is possibly TRBD1 (5 bases). V was cut by 1 base and J by 4 bases, with 20 bases left in between. The CDR3 runs 17 residues. From germline, CDR1 is SGHAT and CDR2 FQNNGV. The CDR3 here is CASSLGRYRTGGYEQYF. CDR3 in DNA: TGTGCCAGCAGCTTAGGAAGATATCGTACAGGCGGTTACGAGCAGTACTTC.